Each of the 8 T cell receptor beta chains below was sequenced from the same sample in a study of blood T cell repertoires in COVID-19. Clones were sequenced by immunoSEQ multiplex PCR, and TCRdb holds only the in-frame ones, with some missing. The table has 280,000 or so clones, 89% seen once; the top ten hold around 13%. Sequencing was carried out using peripheral blood. These receptors were collected from a woman aged 60-70 years with acute or convalescent COVID-19.

V usage is TRBV19 and J usage is TRBJ1-4; D is perhaps TRBD1 (6 bases). Trimming shortened V by 6 bases and J by 4 bases, and 15 bases separated the two germline ends. The germline gives CDR1 LNHDA, CDR2 SQIVND (reference sequence). The CDR3 loop spans 15 amino acids. CDR3 in amino acids: CASRTVEGVNEKLFF. CDR3 coding DNA: TGTGCCAGTAGAACCGTAGAGGGGGTTAATGAAAAACTGTTTTTT.

J is TRBJ1-1 and V is TRBV9; D may be TRBD1 (5 bases). Trimming cost V 0 bases and J 10 bases, with 13 bases left between them. The CDR3 loop spans 13 amino acids. Germline CDR1 is SGDLS and CDR2 is YYNGEE. CDR3 amino acids: CASSVEGKGLAFF. The CDR3 DNA follows: TGTGCCAGCAGCGTAGAAGGAAAGGGGCTAGCTTTCTTT.

The chain carries TRBV10-3 and TRBJ1-4; no clear D gene. V gave up 0 bases and J gave up 0 bases, with 14 bases separating them. The CDR3 covers 18 residues. Germline V gives CDR1 ENHRY, CDR2 SYGVKD. The CDR3 DNA is TGTGCCATCAGTGAGTCGATTAACAGTATAACAACTAATGAAAAACTGTTTTTT. Its protein product is CAISESINSITTNEKLFF.

The V and J genes are TRBV9 and TRBJ2-3, with D uncertain. In germline, CDR1 is SGDLS, CDR2 YYNGEE. This CDR3 comprises 13 residues. V gave up 2 bases and J gave up 0 bases, with 4 bases separating them. The CDR3 coding sequence is TGTGCCAGCAGCGTCGTCAGCACAGATACGCAGTATTTT. Translated: CASSVVSTDTQYF.

The sample holds a few counts of this clone. The chain is built from TRBV28 and TRBJ1-3, with 8 bases matching TRBD1. Trimming cost V 5 bases and J 4 bases; bases outside gene matches: 7. Germline V gene data show CDR1 as MDHEN and CDR2 as SYDVKM. This CDR3 is built from 15 residues. For the CDR3, the DNA is TGTGCCAGCAGTCTGACCAGGGGGCTCGGAAACACCATATATTTT. It specifies CASSLTRGLGNTIYF. The full variable domain, with the rest looked up from reference TRBV28 and TRBJ1-3, is DVKVTQSSRYLVKRTGEKVFLECVQDMDHENMFWYRQDPGLGLRLIYFSYDVKMKEKGDIPEGYSVSREKKERFSLILESASTNQTSMYLCASSLTRGLGNTIYFGEGSWLTVV.

This chain connects TRBV19 to TRBJ1-2; the match to TRBD1 covers 7 bases. From germline, CDR1 is LNHDA and CDR2 SQIVND (reference sequence). This CDR3 region has 15 residues. Unmatched junction bases numbered 12, after V lost 1 base and J lost 10 bases. The CDR3 nucleotides are TGTGCCAGTAGTATAGGAACATGGGACAGCGCCTTCTACACCTTC. Amino acid sequence: CASSIGTWDSAFYTF. The variable domain in full, with the rest retrieved from reference TRBV19 and TRBJ1-2, is DGGITQSPKYLFRKEGQNVTLSCEQNLNHDAMYWYRQDPGQGLRLIYYSQIVNDFQKGDIAEGYSVSREKKESFPLTVTSAQKNPTAFYLCASSIGTWDSAFYTFGSGTRLTVV.

The chain links TRBV12-3 or TRBV12-4 to TRBJ1-1; TRBD1 is a possible D gene (6 bases). CDR3 size: 12 residues. The V gene lost 8 bases and the J gene lost 1 base, with 8 bases spanning the gap. The CDR3 DNA sequence: TGTGCCAGCCAACAGGGGAACACTGAAGCTTTCTTT. It is translated as CASQQGNTEAFF.

The chain joins TRBV27 to TRBJ1-6; 9 nucleotides match TRBD1. V was pared by 5 bases and J by 3 bases, with 2 bases of the junction left unmatched. This CDR3 has 15 residues. Germline CDR1 and CDR2: MNHEY and SMNVEV (reference sequence). The DNA of the CDR3 is TGTGCCAGCAGTCCGACAGGGGGCTATAATTCACCCCTCCACTTT. Amino acid sequence: CASSPTGGYNSPLHF.